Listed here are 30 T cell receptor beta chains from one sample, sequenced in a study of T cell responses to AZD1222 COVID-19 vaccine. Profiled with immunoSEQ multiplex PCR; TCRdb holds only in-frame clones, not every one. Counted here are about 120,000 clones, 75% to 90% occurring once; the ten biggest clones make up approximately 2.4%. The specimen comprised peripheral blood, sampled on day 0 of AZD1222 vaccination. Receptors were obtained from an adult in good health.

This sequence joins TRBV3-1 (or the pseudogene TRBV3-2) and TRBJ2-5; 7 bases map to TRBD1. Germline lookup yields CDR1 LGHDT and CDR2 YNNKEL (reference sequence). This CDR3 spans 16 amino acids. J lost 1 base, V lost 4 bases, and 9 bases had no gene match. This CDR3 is CASSLRGRDSQETQYF. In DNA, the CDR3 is TGTGCCAGCAGCCTAAGAGGACGGGACAGCCAAGAGACCCAGTACTTC.

The CDR3 spells CASSDSSQTGYTGELFF. CDR3 sequence (DNA): TGTGCCAGCAGTGACTCGAGTCAGACAGGCTACACCGGGGAGCTGTTTTTT. This chain links TRBV6-4 with TRBJ2-2; D may be TRBD1 (6 bases). This CDR3 has 17 amino acids. Trimming took 0 bases from V and 3 from J, leaving 14 bases between them. CDR1 and CDR2 from the germline V gene are MRHNA and SNTAGT.

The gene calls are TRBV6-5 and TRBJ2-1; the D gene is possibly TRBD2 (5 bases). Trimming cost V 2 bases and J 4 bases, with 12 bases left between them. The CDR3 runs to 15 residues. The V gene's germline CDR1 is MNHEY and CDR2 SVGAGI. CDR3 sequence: CASSYEVAQYNEQFF. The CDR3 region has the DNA TGTGCCAGCAGTTACGAGGTAGCGCAATACAATGAGCAGTTCTTC.

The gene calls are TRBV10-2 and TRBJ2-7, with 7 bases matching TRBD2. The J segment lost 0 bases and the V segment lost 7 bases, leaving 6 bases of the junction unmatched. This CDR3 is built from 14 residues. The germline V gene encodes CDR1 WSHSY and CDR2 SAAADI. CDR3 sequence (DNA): TGCGCCAGCAAAACTAGCGCTAGCTCCTACGAGCAGTACTTC. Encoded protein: CASKTSASSYEQYF.

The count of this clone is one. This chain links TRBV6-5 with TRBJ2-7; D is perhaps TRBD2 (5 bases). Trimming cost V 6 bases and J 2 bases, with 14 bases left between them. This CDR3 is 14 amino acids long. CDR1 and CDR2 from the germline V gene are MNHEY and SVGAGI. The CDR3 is CASRTKRTAYEQYF. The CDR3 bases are TGTGCCAGCAGGACTAAGCGGACCGCCTACGAGCAGTACTTC.

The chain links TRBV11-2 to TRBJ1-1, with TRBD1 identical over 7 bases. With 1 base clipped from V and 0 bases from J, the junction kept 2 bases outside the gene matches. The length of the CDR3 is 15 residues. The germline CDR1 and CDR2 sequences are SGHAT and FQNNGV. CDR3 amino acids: CASSLGTGVNTEAFF. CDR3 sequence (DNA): TGTGCCAGCAGCTTAGGCACAGGGGTGAACACTGAAGCTTTCTTT.

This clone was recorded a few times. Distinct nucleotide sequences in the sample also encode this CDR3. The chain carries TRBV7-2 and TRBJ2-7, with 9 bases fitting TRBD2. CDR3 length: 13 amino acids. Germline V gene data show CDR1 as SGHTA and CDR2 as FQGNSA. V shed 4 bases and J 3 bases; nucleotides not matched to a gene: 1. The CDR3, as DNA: TGTGCCAGCAGCTATAGCGGGAGCTACGAGCAGTACTTC. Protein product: CASSYSGSYEQYF. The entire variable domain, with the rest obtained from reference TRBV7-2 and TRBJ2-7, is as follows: GAGVSQSPSNKVTEKGKDVELRCDPISGHTALYWYRQSLGQGLEFLIYFQGNSAPDKSGLPSDRFSAERTGGSVSTLTIQRTQQEDSAVYLCASSYSGSYEQYFGPGTRLTVT.

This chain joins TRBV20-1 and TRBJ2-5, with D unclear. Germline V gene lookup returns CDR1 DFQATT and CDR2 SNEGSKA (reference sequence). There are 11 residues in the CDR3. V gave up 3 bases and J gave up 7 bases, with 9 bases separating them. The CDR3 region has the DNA TGCAGTGCTAGGACCCTTGGGACCCAGTACTTC. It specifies CSARTLGTQYF.

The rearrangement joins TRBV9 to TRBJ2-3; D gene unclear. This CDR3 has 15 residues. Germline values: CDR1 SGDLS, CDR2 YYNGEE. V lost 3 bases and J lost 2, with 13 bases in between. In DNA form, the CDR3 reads TGTGCCAGCAGCGACCAGCCAGACCTCACAGATACGCAGTATTTT. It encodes CASSDQPDLTDTQYF.

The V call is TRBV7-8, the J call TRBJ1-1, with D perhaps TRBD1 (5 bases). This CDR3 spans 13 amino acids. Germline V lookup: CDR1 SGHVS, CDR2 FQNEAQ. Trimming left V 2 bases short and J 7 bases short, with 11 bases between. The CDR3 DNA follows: TGTGCCAGCAGCTTAACCCGGGGCGGTGAAGCTTTCTTT. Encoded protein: CASSLTRGGEAFF.

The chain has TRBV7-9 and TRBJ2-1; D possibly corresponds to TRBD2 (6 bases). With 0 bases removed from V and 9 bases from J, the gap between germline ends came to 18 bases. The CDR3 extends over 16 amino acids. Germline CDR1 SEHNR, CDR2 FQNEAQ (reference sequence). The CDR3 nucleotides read TGTGCCAGCAGCTTAGCGCTGTCGGGAGTCGGTGGTGAGCAGTTCTTC. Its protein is CASSLALSGVGGEQFF. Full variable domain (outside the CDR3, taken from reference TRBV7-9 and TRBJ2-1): DTGVSQNPRHKITKRGQNVTFRCDPISEHNRLYWYRQTLGQGPEFLTYFQNEAQLEKSRLLSDRFSAERPKGSFSTLEIQRTEQGDSAMYLCASSLALSGVGGEQFFGPGTRLTVL.

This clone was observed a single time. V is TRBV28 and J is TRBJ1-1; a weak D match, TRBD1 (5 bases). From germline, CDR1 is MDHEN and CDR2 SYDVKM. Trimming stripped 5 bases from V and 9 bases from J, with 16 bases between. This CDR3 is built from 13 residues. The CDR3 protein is CASSPQGRTQAFF. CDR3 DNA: TGTGCCAGCAGTCCGCAGGGTAGGACCCAAGCTTTCTTT.

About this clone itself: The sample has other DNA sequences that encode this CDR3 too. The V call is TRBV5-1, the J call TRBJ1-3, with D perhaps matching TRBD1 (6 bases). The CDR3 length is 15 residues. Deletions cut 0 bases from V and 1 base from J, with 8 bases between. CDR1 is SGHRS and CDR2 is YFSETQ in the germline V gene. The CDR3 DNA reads TGCGCCAGCAGCTTGGTCCAGGGGTCTGGAAACACCATATATTTT. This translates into CASSLVQGSGNTIYF.

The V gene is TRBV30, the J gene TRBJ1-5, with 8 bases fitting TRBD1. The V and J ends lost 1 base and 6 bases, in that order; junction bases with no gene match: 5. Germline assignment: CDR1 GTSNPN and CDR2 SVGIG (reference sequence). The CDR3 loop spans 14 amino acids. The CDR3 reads CAWSAGQGGQPQHF. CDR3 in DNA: TGTGCCTGGAGTGCCGGACAGGGCGGTCAGCCCCAGCATTTT.

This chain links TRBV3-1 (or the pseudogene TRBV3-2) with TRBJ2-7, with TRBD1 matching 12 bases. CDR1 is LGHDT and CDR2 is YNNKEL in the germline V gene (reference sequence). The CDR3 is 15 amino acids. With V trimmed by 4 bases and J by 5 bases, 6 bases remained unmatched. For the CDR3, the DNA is TGTGCCAGCAGCCCTCCCGGGACAGGGGGCGACGAGCAGTACTTC. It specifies CASSPPGTGGDEQYF.

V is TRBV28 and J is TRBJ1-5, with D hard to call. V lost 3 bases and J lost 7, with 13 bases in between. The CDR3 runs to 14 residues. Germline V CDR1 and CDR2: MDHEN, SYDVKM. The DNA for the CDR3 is TGTGCCAGCAGTTTGACCGGGGTGGCGCAGCCCCAGCATTTT. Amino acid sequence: CASSLTGVAQPQHF.

The CDR3 DNA follows: TGTGCCAGTAATTGGACTAGAAGATCCTACGAGCAGTACTTC. Protein product: CASNWTRRSYEQYF. V usage is TRBV19 and J usage is TRBJ2-7, with 7 bases identical to TRBD2. Trimming took 7 bases from V and 1 from J; bases not matched to a gene: 7. In germline, CDR1 is LNHDA, CDR2 SQIVND (reference sequence). The length of the CDR3 is 14 residues.

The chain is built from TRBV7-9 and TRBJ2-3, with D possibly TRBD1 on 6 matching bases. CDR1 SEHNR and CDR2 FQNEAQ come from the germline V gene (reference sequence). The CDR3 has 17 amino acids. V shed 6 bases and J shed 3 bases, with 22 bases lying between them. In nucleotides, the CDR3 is TGTGCCAGCAGTTTGGCCCCGCAGGGGTGGGGAACAGATACGCAGTATTTT. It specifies CASSLAPQGWGTDTQYF.

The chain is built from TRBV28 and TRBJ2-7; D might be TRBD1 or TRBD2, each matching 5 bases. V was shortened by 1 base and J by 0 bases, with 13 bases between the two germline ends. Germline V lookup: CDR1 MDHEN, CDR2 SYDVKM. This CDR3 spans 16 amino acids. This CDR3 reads CASSLFGTEFSYEQYF. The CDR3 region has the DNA TGTGCCAGCAGTTTATTCGGGACGGAGTTCTCCTACGAGCAGTACTTC.

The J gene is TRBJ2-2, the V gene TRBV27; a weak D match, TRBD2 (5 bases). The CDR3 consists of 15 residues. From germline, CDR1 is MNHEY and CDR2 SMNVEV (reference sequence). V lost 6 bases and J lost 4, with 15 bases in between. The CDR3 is CASRLTAVLTGELFF. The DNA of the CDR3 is TGTGCCAGCAGACTAACAGCGGTACTCACCGGGGAGCTGTTTTTT.

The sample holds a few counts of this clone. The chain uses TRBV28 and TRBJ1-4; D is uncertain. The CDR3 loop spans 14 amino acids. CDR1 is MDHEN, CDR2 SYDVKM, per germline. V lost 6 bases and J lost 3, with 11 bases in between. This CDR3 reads CASSEGGSNEKLFF. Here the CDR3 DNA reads TGTGCCAGCAGCGAAGGCGGCTCTAATGAAAAACTGTTTTTT.

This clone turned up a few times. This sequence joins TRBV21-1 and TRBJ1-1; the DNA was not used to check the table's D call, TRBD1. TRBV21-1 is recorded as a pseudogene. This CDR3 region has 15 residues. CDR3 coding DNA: TGTGCCAGCAGCAGGCAAGGACAGGGGGAGACTGAAGCTTTCTTT. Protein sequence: CASSRQGQGETEAFF.

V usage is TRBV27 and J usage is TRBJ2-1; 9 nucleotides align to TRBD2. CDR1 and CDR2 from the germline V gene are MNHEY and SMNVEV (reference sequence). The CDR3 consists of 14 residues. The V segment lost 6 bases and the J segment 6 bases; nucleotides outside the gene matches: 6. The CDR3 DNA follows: TGTGCCAGCAGCCTAGCGGGAACTATCAATGAGCAGTTCTTC. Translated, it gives CASSLAGTINEQFF.

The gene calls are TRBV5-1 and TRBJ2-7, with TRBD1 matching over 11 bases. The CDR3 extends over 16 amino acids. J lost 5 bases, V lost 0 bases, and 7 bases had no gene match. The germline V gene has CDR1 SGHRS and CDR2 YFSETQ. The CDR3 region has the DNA TGCGCCAGCAGCTTGGGGGTGGGACAGGGGGTCCACGAGCAGTACTTC. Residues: CASSLGVGQGVHEQYF.

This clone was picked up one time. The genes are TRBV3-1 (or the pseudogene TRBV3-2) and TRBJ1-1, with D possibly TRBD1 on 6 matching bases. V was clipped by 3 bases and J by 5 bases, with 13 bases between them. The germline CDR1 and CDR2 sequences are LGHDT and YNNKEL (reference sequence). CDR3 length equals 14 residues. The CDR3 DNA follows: TGTGCCAGCAGCCACAGGGGCGTGGGTACTGAAGCTTTCTTT. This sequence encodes CASSHRGVGTEAFF.

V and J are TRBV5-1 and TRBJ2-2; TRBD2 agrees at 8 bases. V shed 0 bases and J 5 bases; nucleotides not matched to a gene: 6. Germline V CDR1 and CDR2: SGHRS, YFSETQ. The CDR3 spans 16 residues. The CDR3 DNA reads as TGCGCCAGCAGCTTGGCTACTAGCGGCGGTACCGGGGAGCTGTTTTTT. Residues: CASSLATSGGTGELFF.

CDR3 residues: CASSESVSAGEDTQYF. In nucleotides, the CDR3 is TGTGCCAGCAGCGAATCGGTATCGGCGGGAGAAGATACGCAGTATTTT. The rearrangement uses TRBV11-1 and TRBJ2-3, with 7 bases that match TRBD2. In germline, CDR1 is SGHAT, CDR2 FQDESV (reference sequence). V dropped 5 bases and J dropped 5; count of bases not matched to a gene: 13. This CDR3 spans 16 amino acids. The full variable domain, completed using reference TRBV11-1 and TRBJ2-3, is EAEVAQSPRYKITEKSQAVAFWCDPISGHATLYWYRQILGQGPELLVQFQDESVVDDSQLPKDRFSAERLKGVDSTLKIQPAELGDSAMYLCASSESVSAGEDTQYFGPGTRLTVL.

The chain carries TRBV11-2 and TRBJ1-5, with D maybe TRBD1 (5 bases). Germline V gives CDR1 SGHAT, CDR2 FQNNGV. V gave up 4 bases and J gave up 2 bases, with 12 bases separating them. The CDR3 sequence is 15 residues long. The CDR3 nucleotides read TGTGCCAGCAGCTGGGGTGGGGGTGGCAATCAGCCCCAGCATTTT. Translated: CASSWGGGGNQPQHF.

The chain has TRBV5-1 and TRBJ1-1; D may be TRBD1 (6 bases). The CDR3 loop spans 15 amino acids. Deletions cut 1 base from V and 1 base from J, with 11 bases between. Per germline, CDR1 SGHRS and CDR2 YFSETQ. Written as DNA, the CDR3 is TGCGCCAGCAGCTTGTCGGGGGGGCCGAACACTGAAGCTTTCTTT. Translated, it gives CASSLSGGPNTEAFF.

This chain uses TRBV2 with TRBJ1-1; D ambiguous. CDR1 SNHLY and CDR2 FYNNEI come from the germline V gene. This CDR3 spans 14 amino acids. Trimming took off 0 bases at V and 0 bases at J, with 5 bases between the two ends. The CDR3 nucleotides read TGTGCCAGCAGTGAAGCGCTGGTGAACACTGAAGCTTTCTTT. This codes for CASSEALVNTEAFF.